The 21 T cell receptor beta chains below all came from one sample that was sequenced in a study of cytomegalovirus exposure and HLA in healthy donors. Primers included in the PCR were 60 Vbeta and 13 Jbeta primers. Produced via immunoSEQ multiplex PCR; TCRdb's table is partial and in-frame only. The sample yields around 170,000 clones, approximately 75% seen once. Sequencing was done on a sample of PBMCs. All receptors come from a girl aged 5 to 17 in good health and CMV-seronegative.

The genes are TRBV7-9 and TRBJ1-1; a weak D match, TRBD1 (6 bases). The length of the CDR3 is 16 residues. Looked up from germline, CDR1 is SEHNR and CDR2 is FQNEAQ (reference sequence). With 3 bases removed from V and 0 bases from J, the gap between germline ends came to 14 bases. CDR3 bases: TGTGCCAGCAGCTTCCCCTACAGGGCCATGAACACTGAAGCTTTCTTT. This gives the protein CASSFPYRAMNTEAFF. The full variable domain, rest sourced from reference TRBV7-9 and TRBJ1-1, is DTGVSQNPRHKITKRGQNVTFRCDPISEHNRLYWYRQTLGQGPEFLTYFQNEAQLEKSRLLSDRFSAERPKGSFSTLEIQRTEQGDSAMYLCASSFPYRAMNTEAFFGQGTRLTVV.

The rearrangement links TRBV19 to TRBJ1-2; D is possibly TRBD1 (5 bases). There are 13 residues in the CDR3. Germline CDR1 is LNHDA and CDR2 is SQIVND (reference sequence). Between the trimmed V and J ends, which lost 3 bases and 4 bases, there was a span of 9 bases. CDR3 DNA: TGTGCCAGTAGTATGACAGCAATCTATGGCTACACCTTC. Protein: CASSMTAIYGYTF. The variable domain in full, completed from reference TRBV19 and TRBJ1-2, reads DGGITQSPKYLFRKEGQNVTLSCEQNLNHDAMYWYRQDPGQGLRLIYYSQIVNDFQKGDIAEGYSVSREKKESFPLTVTSAQKNPTAFYLCASSMTAIYGYTFGSGTRLTVV.

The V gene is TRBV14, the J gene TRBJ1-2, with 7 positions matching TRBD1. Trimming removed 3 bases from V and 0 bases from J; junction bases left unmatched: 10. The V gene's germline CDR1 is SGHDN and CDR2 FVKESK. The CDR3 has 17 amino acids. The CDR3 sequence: CASSHPARQGTNYGYTF. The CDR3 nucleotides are TGTGCCAGCAGCCACCCGGCCCGACAGGGAACTAACTATGGCTACACCTTC.

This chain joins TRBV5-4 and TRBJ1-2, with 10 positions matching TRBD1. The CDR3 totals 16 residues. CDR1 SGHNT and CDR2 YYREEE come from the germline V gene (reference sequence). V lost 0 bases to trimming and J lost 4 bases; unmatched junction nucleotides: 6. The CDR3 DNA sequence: TGTGCCAGCAGCTTGGCGACAGGGGGCCGCAGCTATGGCTACACCTTC. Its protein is CASSLATGGRSYGYTF.

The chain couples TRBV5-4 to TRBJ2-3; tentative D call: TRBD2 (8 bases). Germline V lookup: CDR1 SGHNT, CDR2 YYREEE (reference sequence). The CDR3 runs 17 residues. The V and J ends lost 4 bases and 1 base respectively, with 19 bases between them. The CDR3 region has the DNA TGTGCCAGCAGCGTCAACAGGGGAGCGGGGGGCACAGATACGCAGTATTTT. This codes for CASSVNRGAGGTDTQYF.

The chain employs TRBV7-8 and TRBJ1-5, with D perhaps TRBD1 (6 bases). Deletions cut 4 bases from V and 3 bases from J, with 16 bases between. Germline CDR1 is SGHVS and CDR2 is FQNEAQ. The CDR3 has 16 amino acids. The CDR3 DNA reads TGTGCCAGCAGCTCCAAGGGGGTTAGGGACAATCAGCCCCAGCATTTT. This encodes CASSSKGVRDNQPQHF.

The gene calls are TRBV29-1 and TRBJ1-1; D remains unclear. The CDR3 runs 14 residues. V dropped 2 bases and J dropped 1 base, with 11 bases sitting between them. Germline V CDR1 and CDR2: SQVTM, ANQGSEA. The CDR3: CSVETPGKNTEAFF. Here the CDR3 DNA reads TGCAGCGTTGAAACCCCCGGGAAGAACACTGAAGCTTTCTTT.

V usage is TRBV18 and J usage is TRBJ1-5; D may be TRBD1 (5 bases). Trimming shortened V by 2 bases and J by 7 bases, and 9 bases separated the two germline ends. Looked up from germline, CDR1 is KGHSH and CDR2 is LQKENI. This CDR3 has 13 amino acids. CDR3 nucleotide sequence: TGTGCCAGCTCACCAGCAGGGCGACAGCCCCAGCATTTT. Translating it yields CASSPAGRQPQHF.

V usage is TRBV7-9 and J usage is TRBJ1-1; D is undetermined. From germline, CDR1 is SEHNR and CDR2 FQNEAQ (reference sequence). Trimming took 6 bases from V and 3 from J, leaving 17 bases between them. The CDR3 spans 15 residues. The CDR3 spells CASSSTRPGDTEAFF. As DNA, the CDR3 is TGTGCCAGCAGTTCAACCCGCCCCGGGGACACTGAAGCTTTCTTT.

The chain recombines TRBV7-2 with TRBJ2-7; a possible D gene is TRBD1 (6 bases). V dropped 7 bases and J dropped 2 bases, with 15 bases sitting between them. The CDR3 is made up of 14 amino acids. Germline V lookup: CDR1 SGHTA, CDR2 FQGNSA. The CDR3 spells CASTLTRGPYEQYF. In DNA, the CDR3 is TGTGCCAGCACCCTGACCAGGGGCCCCTACGAGCAGTACTTC.

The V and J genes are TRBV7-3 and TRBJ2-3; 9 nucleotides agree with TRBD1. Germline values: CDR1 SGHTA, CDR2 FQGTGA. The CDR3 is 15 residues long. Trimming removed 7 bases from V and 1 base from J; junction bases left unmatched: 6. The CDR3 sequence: CASTRDRARTDTQYF. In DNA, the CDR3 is TGTGCCAGCACCCGGGACAGGGCGCGCACAGATACGCAGTATTTT.

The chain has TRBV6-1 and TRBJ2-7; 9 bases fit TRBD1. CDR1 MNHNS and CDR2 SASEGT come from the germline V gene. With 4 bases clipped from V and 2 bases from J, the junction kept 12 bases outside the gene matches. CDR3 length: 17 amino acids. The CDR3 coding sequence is TGTGCCAGCAGTGGAGGGACAGGGATTACATTCGCCTACGAGCAGTACTTC. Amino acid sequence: CASSGGTGITFAYEQYF.

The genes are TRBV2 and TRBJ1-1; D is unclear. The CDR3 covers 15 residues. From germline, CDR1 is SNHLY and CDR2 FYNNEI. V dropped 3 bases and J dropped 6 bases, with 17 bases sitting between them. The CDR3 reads CASSDSLRRLAEAFF. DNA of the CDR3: TGTGCCAGCAGTGATTCCCTCAGGCGCCTGGCTGAAGCTTTCTTT.

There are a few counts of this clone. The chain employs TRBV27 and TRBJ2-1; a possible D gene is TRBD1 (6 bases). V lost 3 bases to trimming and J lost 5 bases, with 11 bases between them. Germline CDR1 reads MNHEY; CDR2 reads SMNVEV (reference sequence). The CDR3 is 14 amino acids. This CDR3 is CASSFTDSHNEQFF. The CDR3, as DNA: TGTGCCAGCAGTTTTACGGACAGCCACAATGAGCAGTTCTTC.

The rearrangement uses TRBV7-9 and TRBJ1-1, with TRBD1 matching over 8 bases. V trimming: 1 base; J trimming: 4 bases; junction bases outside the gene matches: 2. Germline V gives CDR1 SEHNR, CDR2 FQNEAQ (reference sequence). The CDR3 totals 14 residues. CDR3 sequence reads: CASSLGDRGTEAFF. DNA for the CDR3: TGTGCCAGCAGCTTAGGTGACAGGGGCACTGAAGCTTTCTTT. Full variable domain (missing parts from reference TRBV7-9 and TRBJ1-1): DTGVSQNPRHKITKRGQNVTFRCDPISEHNRLYWYRQTLGQGPEFLTYFQNEAQLEKSRLLSDRFSAERPKGSFSTLEIQRTEQGDSAMYLCASSLGDRGTEAFFGQGTRLTVV.

CDR3 nucleotides: TGTGCCAGCAGTGAAGACAGGGAGAGCGGTAGACCGGGATACGATGGCTACACCTTC. It is translated as CASSEDRESGRPGYDGYTF. The rearrangement joins TRBV2 to TRBJ1-2; possible D gene TRBD1, 6 bases. V gave up 1 base and J gave up 6 bases, with 27 bases separating them. The germline V gene encodes CDR1 SNHLY and CDR2 FYNNEI. The CDR3 spans 19 residues. The entire variable domain, with the rest obtained from reference TRBV2 and TRBJ1-2, is as follows: EPEVTQTPSHQVTQMGQEVILRCVPISNHLYFYWYRQILGQKVEFLVSFYNNEISEKSEIFDDQFSVERPDGSNFTLKIRSTKLEDSAMYFCASSEDRESGRPGYDGYTFGSGTRLTVV.

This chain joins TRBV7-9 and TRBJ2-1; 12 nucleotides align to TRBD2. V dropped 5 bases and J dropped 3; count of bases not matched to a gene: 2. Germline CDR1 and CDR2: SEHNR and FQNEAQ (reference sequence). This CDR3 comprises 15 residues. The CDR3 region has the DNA TGTGCCAGCAGCGCGACTAGCGGGGGCTACAATGAGCAGTTCTTC. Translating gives CASSATSGGYNEQFF.

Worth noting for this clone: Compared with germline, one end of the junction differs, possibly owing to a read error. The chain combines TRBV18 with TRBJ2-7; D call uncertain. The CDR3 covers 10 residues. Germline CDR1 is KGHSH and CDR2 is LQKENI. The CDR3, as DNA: TGTGCCAGCTCGAGTTACGCGCAGTACTTC. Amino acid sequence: CASSSYAQYF.

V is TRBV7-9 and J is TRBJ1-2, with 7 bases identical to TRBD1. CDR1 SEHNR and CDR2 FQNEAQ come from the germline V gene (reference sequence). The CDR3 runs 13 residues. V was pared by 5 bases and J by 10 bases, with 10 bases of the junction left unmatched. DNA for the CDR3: TGTGCCAGCAGCCAAGGACAGGTCAAAGACTACACCTTC. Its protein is CASSQGQVKDYTF.

The CDR3 coding sequence is TGTGCCAGCAGATCGGCCATGCGGAGGACACCCCTCCACTTT. As protein: CASRSAMRRTPLHF. This sequence joins TRBV2 and TRBJ1-6; D is undetermined. Deletions cut 6 bases from V and 11 bases from J, with 17 bases between. Germline lookup yields CDR1 SNHLY and CDR2 FYNNEI. The CDR3 spans 14 residues.

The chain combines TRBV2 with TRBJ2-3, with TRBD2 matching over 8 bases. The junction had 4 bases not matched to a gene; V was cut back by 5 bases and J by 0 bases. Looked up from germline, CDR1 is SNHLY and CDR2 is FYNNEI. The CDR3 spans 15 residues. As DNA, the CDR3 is TGTGCCAGCAGTCCCTTAGCGGGGAGCACAGATACGCAGTATTTT. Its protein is CASSPLAGSTDTQYF.